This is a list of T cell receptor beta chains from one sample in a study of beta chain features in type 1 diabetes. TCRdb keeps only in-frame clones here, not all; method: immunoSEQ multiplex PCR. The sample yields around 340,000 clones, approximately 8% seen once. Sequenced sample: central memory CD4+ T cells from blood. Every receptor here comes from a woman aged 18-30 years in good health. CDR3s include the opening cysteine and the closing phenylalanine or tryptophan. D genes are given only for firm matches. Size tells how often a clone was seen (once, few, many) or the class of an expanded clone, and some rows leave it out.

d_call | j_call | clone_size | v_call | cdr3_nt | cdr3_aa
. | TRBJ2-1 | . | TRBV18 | TGTGCCAGCTCACCAAATTTACGGTACAATGAGCAGTTCTTC | CASSPNLRYNEQFF
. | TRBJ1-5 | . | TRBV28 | TGTGCCAGCAGCCGGGGCCGCAATCAGCCCCAGCATTTT | CASSRGRNQPQHF
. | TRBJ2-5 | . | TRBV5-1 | TGCGCCAGCAGAGTCCATACCCTAGAGACCCAGTACTTC | CASRVHTLETQYF
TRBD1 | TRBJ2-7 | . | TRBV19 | TGTGCCAGCGCTTTAGGACAGGATCGCTACGAGCAGTACTTC | CASALGQDRYEQYF
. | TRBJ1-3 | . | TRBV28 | TGTGCCAGCAGGGACAGCTCTGGAAACACCATATATTTT | CASRDSSGNTIYF
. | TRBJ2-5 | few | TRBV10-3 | TGTGCCATCAGGACAGGAGAAGAGACCCAGTACTTC | CAIRTGEETQYF
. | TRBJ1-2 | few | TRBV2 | TGTGCCAGCAGTGAAGAGGCAGGGAGGTACTATGGCTACACCTTC | CASSEEAGRYYGYTF
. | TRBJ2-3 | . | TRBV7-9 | TGTGCCAGCAGCCCGACAGGCGGCACAGATACGCAGTATTTT | CASSPTGGTDTQYF
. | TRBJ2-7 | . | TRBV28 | TGTGCCAGCAGGGACCGCTACGAGCAGTACTTC | CASRDRYEQYF
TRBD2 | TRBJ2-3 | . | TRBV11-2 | TGTGCCAGCAGCTTAGCCGGGCGGGAGGCCACAGATACGCAGTATTTT | CASSLAGREATDTQYF
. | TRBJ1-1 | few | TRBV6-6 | TGTGCCAGCAGTTACGCCGGGACGGACACTGAAGCTTTCTTT | CASSYAGTDTEAFF
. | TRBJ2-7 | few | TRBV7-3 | TGTGCCAGCAGCTCCTATCCAGACTACGAGCAGTACTTC | CASSSYPDYEQYF
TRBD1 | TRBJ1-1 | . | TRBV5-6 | TGTGCCAGCAGCCGTCCCGGGGACAGGGGAGGCACTGAAGCTTTCTTT | CASSRPGDRGGTEAFF
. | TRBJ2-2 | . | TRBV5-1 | TGCGCCAGCAGCTTGGGACAGGCGACTGGAACCGGGGAGCTGTTTTTT | CASSLGQATGTGELFF
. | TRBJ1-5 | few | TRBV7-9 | TGTGCCAGCAGCAAGACAGGTGCAAGTAGCAATCAGCCCCAGCATTTT | CASSKTGASSNQPQHF
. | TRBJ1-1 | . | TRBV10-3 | TGTGCCATCAGTTCGGCGGGGGGTAGCACTGAAGCTTTCTTT | CAISSAGGSTEAFF
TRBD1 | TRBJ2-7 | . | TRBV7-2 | TGTGCCAGCAGCCTTGGGACAGCCTACGAGCAGTACTTC | CASSLGTAYEQYF
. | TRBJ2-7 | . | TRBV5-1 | TGCGCCAGCAGCCAAGGAGGACCGGGTTTTTACGAGCAGTACTTC | CASSQGGPGFYEQYF
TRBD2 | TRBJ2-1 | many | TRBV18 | TGTGCCAGCTCACAGACTAGCGGGGTCTCCTACAATGAGCAGTTCTTC | CASSQTSGVSYNEQFF
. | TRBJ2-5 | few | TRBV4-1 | TGCGCCAGCAGCCGAGATCCTGGACAGAATTTAGAGACCCAGTACTTC | CASSRDPGQNLETQYF
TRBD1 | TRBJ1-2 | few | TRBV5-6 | TGTGCCAGCAGCCTACCGACAGGGGGCGGCTACACCTTC | CASSLPTGGGYTF
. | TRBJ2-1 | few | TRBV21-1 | TGTGCCAGCAGCTTCCCGTCTATAGGGACAACTCTAATATACAATGAGCAGTTCTTC | CASSFPSIGTTLIYNEQFF
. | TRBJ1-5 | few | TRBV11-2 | TGTGCCAGCAGCTACAGGGGCAATCAGCCCCAGCATTTT | CASSYRGNQPQHF
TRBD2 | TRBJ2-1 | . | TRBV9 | TGTGCCAGCAGCGTAGGTCTTAGCGGGGCCTACAATGAGCAGTTCTTC | CASSVGLSGAYNEQFF
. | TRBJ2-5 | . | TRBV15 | TGTGCCACCAGCAGAGGGAGGGGTCAAGAGACCCAGTACTTC | CATSRGRGQETQYF
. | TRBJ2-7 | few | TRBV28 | TGTGCCAGCAGTTTAAAATACGAGCAGTACTTC | CASSLKYEQYF
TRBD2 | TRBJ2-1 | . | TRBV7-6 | TGTGCCAGCAGCTGGGAGGGCCATGGGAATGAGCAGTTCTTC | CASSWEGHGNEQFF
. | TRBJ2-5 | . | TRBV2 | TGTGCCAGCAAGGCCAGGCAATCGCAAGAGACCCAGTACTTC | CASKARQSQETQYF
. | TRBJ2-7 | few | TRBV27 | TGTGCCAGCAGTTTATCTTGGGCGAGCAGCGAGCAGTACTTC | CASSLSWASSEQYF
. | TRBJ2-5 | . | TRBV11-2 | TGTGCCAGCAGCTTAAATGCGGTTGGAGGGGAGACCCAGTACTTC | CASSLNAVGGETQYF
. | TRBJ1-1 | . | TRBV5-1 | TGCGCCAGCAGCTTGGGGGACGCCTTGAACACTGAAGCTTTCTTT | CASSLGDALNTEAFF
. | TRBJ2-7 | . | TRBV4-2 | TGTGCCAGCAGCCAATCCCTCTCCGCGGGAGAGGGGGACTACGAGCAGTACTTC | CASSQSLSAGEGDYEQYF
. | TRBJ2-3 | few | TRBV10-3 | TGTGCCAGCAGTTACTCGGACGGAGGCACAGATACGCAGTATTTT | CASSYSDGGTDTQYF
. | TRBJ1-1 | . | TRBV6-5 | TGTGCCAGCAGTAAATCGAGGGGAAGCACTGAAGCTTTCTTT | CASSKSRGSTEAFF
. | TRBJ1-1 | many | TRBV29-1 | TGCAGCGTCGGGGACACTGAAGCTTTCTTT | CSVGDTEAFF
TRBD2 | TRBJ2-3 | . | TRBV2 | TGTGCCAGCAGCCACTGGACTAGCGGTACTTTATTATTCACAGATACGCAGTATTTT | CASSHWTSGTLLFTDTQYF
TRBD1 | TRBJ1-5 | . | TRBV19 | TGTGCCAGTAGTATCTGGGGCGGGGGACAGGGCGGGCAGCCCCAGCATTTT | CASSIWGGGQGGQPQHF
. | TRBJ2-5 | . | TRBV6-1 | TGTGCCAGCAGTTCGGCCGTTCAAGATGCGGAGACCCAGTACTTC | CASSSAVQDAETQYF
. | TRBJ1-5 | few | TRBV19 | TGTGCCAGTAGTCCCCCTACACGCAATCAGCCCCAGCATTTT | CASSPPTRNQPQHF
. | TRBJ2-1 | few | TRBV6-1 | TGTGCCAGCAGTGAATTCAGCAATGAGCAGTTCTTC | CASSEFSNEQFF
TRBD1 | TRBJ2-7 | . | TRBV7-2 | TGTGCCAGCAGCTCGGACAGGGGCCACGAGCAGTACTTC | CASSSDRGHEQYF